The 7 T cell receptor beta chains below all came from one sample that was sequenced in a study of tumor and adjacent non-tumor tissue in lung cancer. TCRbeta libraries were built with three rounds of nested PCR, modified from ARM-PCR. TCRdb itself ran the multiplex PCR reads through MiXCR, one entry per CDR3 protein. This repertoire shows 60,000 to 90,000 distinct CDR3 sequences, roughly 80% found once; its top ten account for approximately 12%. The template was RNA from unsorted bulk tissue. Sequenced: lung tumor tissue. Source of these receptors: a woman aged 45-65 years with non-small cell lung cancer.

About this clonotype itself: A junction boundary mismatches the germline segment, possibly from a read error. This chain links TRBV4-1 with TRBJ1-5; D gene uncertain. Germline CDR1 is MGHRA and CDR2 is YSYEKL. The CDR3 has 13 residues. This CDR3 is CASSHAVRDPQHF. The CDR3 nucleotides are TGCGCAAGCAGCCATGCGGTAAGGGATCCCCAGCATTTT.

With respect to this clonotype: Mismatch with germline at one junction end may stem from a read error. The CDR3 reads CDSSAQGHTYTQYF. As DNA, the CDR3 is TGTGACAGCAGTGCCCAGGGACACACATATACGCAGTACTTT. The V and J genes are TRBV6-6 and TRBJ2-3; perhaps TRBD1 as D (6 bases). This CDR3 region has 14 residues. Germline V gene sequence: CDR1 MNHNY, CDR2 SVGAGI (reference sequence).

The chain employs TRBV29-1 and TRBJ1-1, with a weak D call TRBD1 (6 bases). Germline CDR1 reads SQVTM; CDR2 reads ANQGSEA. Trimming took off 6 bases at V and 7 bases at J, with 15 bases between the two ends. The CDR3 consists of 12 residues. CDR3 sequence: CSVLGQSIEAFF. The CDR3 DNA sequence: TGCAGCGTCCTTGGACAGTCCATTGAAGCTTTCTTT.

This clonotype was picked up one time. The chain employs TRBV4-2 and TRBJ1-5; D is uncertain. Trimming cost V 0 bases and J 16 bases, with 22 bases left between them. Per the germline V gene, CDR1 is LGHNA and CDR2 is YNFKEQ. The CDR3 consists of 15 residues. As DNA, the CDR3 is TGTGCCAGCAGCCAAGACTTCACTAGCAATCAGCACCATCATTTT. Its protein product is CASSQDFTSNQHHHF.

The CDR3 reads CSAGVGTSVHEQFF. The CDR3 DNA follows: TGCAGTGCCGGGGTCGGGACTAGCGTCCATGAGCAGTTCTTC. The V gene is TRBV20-1, the J gene TRBJ2-1, with 10 positions matching TRBD2. The germline V gene encodes CDR1 DFQATT and CDR2 SNEGSKA (reference sequence). The CDR3 is 14 amino acids. V was pared by 6 bases and J by 8 bases, with 10 bases of the junction left unmatched.

A word on this clonotype: This is likely a read error, given that the CDR3 carries no conserved phenylalanine or tryptophan at its end. The DNA is omitted, as the CDR3 cannot be located on it reliably, and the CDR3 follows TCRdb's listing. V usage is TRBV6-1 and J usage is TRBJ2-3; the table's D call, TRBD1, has no DNA check behind it. Germline V CDR1 and CDR2: MNHNS, SASEGT. The CDR3 is 16 residues long, ends included. The chain's CDR3 is CASSSAPGQGADTQCY.

This clonotype was picked up a small number of times. J is TRBJ2-3 and V is TRBV20-1; no definite D call. This CDR3 is built from 14 residues. Deletions cut 0 bases from V and 0 bases from J, with 7 bases between. The germline V gene encodes CDR1 DFQATT and CDR2 SNEGSKA (reference sequence). CDR3 in DNA: TGCAGTGCTAGAGATAAGGCTAGCACAGATACGCAGTATTTT. It yields the protein CSARDKASTDTQYF.